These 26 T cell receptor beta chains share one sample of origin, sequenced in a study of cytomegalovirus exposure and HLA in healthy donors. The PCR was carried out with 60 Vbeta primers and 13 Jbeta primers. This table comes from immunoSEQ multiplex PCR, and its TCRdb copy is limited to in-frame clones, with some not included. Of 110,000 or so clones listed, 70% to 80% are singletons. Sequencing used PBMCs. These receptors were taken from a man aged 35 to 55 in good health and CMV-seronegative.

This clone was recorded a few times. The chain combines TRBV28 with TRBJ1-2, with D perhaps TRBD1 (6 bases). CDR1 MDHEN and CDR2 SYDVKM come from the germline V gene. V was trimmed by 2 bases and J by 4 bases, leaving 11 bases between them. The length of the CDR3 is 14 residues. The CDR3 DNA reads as TGTGCCAGCAGTTTAACAGCCAGGGGCTATGGCTACACCTTC. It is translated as CASSLTARGYGYTF.

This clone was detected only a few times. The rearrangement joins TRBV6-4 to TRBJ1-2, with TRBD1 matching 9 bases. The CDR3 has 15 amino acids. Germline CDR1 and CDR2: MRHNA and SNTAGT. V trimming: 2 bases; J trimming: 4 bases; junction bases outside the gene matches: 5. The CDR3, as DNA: TGTGCCAGCAGTGACACGGACAGGGGCACCTATGGCTACACCTTC. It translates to CASSDTDRGTYGYTF.

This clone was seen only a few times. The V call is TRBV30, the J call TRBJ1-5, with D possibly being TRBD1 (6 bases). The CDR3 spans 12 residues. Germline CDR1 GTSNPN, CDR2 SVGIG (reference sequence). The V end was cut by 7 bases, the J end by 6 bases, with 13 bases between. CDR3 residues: CAYNRARQPQHF. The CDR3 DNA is TGTGCCTACAACAGGGCTCGTCAGCCCCAGCATTTT. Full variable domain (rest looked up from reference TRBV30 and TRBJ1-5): SQTIHQWPATLVQPVGSPLSLECTVEGTSNPNLYWYRQAAGRGLQLLFYSVGIGQISSEVPQNLSASRPQDRQFILSSKKLLLSDSGFYLCAYNRARQPQHFGDGTRLSIL.

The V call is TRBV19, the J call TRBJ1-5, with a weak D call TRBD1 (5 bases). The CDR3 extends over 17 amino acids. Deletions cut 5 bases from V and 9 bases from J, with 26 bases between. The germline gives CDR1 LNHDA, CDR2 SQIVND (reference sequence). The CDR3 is CASSVGRGLGKGRPQHF. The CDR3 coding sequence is TGTGCCAGTAGTGTAGGGAGGGGATTGGGTAAAGGAAGGCCCCAGCATTTT.

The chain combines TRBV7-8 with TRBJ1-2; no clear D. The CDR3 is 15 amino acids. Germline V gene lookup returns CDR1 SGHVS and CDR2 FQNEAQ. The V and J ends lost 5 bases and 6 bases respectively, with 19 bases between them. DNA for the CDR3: TGTGCCAGCAGCCCCCGGGGTGAACTGGGGAATGGCTACACCTTC. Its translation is CASSPRGELGNGYTF.

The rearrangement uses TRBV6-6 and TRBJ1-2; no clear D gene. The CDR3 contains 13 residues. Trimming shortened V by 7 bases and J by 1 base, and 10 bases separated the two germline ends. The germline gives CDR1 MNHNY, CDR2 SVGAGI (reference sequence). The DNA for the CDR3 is TGTGCCAGCACCCGAGAGTTTAACTATGGCTACACCTTC. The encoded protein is CASTREFNYGYTF.

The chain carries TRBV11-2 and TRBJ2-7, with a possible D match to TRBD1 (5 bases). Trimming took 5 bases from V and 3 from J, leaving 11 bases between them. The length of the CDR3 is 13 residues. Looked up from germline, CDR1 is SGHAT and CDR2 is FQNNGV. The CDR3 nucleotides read TGTGCCAGCAGCGTGGGGCAGAACTACGAGCAGTACTTC. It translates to CASSVGQNYEQYF. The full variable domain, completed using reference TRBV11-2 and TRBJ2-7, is EAGVAQSPRYKIIEKRQSVAFWCNPISGHATLYWYQQILGQGPKLLIQFQNNGVVDDSQLPKDRFSAERLKGVDSTLKIQPAKLEDSAVYLCASSVGQNYEQYFGPGTRLTVT.

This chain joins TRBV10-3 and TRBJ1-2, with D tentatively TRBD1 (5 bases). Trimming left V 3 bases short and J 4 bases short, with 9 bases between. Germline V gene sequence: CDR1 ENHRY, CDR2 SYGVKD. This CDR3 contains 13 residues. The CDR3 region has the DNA TGTGCCATCAGTGAACAGGAGCTCTATGGCTACACCTTC. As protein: CAISEQELYGYTF.

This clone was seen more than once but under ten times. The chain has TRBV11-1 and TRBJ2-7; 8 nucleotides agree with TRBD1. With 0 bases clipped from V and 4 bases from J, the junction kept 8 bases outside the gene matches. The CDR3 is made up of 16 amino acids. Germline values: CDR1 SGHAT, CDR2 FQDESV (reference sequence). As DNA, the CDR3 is TGTGCCAGCAGCTTAGCGACAGGGGCCCACAGTTACGAGCAGTACTTC. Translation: CASSLATGAHSYEQYF.

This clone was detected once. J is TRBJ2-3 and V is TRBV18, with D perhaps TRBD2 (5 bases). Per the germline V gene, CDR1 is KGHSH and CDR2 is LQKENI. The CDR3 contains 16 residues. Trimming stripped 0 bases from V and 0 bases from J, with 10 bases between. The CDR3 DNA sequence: TGTGCCAGCTCACCACCATCGGGGTATAGCACAGATACGCAGTATTTT. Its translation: CASSPPSGYSTDTQYF.

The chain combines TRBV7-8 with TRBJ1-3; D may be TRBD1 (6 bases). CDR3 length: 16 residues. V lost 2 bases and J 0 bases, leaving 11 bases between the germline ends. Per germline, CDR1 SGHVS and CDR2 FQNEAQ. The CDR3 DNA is TGTGCCAGCAGCTTATTACAGGGCACCTCTGGAAACACCATATATTTT. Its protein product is CASSLLQGTSGNTIYF.

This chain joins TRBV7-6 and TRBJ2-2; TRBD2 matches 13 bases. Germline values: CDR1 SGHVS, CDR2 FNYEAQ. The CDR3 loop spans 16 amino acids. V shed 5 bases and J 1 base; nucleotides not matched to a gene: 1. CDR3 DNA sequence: TGTGCCAGCAGCGGGACTAGCGGGATGAACACCGGGGAGCTGTTTTTT. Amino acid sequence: CASSGTSGMNTGELFF. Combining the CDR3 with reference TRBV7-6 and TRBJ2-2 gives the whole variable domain GAGVSQSPRYKVTKRGQDVALRCDPISGHVSLYWYRQALGQGPEFLTYFNYEAQQDKSGLPNDRFSAERPEGSISTLTIQRTEQRDSAMYRCASSGTSGMNTGELFFGEGSRLTVL.

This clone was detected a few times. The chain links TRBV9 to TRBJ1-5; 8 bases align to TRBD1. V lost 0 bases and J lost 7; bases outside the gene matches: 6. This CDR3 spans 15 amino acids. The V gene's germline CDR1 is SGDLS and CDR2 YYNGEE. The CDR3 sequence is CASSVAPTGEQPQHF. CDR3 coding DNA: TGTGCCAGCAGCGTAGCTCCGACAGGGGAACAGCCCCAGCATTTT.

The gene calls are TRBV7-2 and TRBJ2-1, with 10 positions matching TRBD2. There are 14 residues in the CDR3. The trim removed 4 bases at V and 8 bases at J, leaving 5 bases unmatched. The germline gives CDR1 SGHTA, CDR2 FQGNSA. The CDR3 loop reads CASSSGLARHEQFF. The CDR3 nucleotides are TGTGCCAGCAGCTCGGGACTAGCGAGACATGAGCAGTTCTTC.

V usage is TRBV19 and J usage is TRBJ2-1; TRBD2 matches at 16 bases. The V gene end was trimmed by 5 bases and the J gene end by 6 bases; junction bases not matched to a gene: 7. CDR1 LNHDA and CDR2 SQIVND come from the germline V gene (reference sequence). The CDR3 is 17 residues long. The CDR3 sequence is CASSLGTSGRAGNEQFF. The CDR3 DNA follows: TGTGCCAGTAGTCTCGGGACTAGCGGGAGGGCGGGCAATGAGCAGTTCTTC.

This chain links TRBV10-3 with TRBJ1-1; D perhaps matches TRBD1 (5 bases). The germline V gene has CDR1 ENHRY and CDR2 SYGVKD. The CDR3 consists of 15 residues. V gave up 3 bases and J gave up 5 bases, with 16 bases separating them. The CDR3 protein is CAISDQPDKGTEAFF. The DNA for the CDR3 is TGTGCCATCAGTGACCAGCCGGACAAAGGGACTGAAGCTTTCTTT.

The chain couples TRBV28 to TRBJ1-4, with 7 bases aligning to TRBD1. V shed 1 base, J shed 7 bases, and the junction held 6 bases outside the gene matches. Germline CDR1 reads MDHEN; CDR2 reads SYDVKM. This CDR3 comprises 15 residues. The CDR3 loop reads CASSLFKGAGEKLFF. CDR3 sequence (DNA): TGTGCCAGCAGTTTATTCAAGGGGGCGGGTGAAAAACTGTTTTTT.

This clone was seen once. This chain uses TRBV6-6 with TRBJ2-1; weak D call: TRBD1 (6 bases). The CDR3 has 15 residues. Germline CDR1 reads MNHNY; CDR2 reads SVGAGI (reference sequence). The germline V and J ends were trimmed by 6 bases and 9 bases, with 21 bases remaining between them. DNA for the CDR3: TGTGCCAGCAGCCCGGGACAACCCACTCATGGTGAGCAGTTCTTC. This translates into CASSPGQPTHGEQFF.

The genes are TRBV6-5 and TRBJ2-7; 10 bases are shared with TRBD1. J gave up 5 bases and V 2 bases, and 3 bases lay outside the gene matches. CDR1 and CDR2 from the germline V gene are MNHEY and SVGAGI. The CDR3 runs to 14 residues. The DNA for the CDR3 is TGTGCCAGCAGTTACGTTGGGACAGGGGACGAGCAGTACTTC. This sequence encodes CASSYVGTGDEQYF.

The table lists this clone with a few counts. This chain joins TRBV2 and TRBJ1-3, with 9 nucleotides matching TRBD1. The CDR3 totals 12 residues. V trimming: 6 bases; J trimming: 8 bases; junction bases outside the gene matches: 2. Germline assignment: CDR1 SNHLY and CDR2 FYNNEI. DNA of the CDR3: TGTGCCAGCAGGGACAGGGGCCACACCATATATTTT. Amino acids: CASRDRGHTIYF.

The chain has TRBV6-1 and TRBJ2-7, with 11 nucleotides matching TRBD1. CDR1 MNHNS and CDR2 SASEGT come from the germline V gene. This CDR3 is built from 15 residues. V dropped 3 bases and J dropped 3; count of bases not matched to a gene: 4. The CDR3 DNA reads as TGTGCCAGCAGTGACCCGGACAGGGGGCTCTACGAGCAGTACTTC. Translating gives CASSDPDRGLYEQYF.

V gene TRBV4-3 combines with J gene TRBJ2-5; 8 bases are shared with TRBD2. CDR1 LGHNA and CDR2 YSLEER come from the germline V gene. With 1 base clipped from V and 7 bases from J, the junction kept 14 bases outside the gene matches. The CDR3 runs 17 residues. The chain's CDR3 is CASSQVGRGGSRGTQYF. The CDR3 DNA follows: TGCGCCAGCAGCCAAGTAGGACGCGGGGGGTCAAGGGGGACCCAGTACTTC.

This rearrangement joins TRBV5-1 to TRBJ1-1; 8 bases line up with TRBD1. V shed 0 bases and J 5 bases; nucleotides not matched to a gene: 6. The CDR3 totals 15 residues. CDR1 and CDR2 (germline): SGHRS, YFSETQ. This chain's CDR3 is CASSLGSTGVTEAFF. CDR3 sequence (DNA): TGCGCCAGCAGCTTGGGTTCGACAGGGGTTACTGAAGCTTTCTTT.

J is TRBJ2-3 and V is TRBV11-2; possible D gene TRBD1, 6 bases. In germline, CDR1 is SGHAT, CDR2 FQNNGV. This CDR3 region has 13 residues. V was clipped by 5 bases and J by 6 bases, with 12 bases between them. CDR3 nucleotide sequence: TGTGCCAGCAGCCCTGACAGGCGGGATACGCAGTATTTT. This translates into CASSPDRRDTQYF.

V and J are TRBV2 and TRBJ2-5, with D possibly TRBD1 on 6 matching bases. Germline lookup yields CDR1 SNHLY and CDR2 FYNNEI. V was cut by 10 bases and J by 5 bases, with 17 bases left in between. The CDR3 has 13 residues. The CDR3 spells CATLDRTGETQYF. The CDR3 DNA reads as TGTGCCACCCTAGACAGGACCGGGGAGACCCAGTACTTC. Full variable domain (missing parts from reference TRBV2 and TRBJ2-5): EPEVTQTPSHQVTQMGQEVILRCVPISNHLYFYWYRQILGQKVEFLVSFYNNEISEKSEIFDDQFSVERPDGSNFTLKIRSTKLEDSAMYFCATLDRTGETQYFGPGTRLLVL.

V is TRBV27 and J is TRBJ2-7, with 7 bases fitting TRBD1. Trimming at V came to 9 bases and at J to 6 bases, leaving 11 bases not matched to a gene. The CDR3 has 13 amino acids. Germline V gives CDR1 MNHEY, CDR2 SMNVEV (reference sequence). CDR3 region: CASCYRAGGEQYF. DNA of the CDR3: TGTGCCAGTTGCTACAGGGCAGGGGGCGAGCAGTACTTC.